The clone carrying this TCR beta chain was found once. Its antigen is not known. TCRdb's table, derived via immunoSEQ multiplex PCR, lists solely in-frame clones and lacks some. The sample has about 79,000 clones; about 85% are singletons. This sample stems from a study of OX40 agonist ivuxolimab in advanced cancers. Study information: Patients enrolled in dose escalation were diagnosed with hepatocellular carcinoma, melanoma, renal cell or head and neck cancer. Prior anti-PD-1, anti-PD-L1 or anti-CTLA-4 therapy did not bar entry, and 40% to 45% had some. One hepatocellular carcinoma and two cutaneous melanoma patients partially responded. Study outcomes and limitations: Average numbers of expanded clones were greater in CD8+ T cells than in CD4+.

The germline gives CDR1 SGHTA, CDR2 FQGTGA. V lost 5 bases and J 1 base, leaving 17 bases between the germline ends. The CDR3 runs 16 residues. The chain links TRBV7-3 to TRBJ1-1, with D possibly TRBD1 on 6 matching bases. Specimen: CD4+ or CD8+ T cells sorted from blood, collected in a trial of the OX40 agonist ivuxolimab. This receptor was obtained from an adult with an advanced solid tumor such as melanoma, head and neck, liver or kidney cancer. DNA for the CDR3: TGTGCCAGCAGCATCCTAGGGGGTGTGGCGAACACTGAAGCTTTCTTT. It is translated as CASSILGGVANTEAFF.